This T cell receptor beta chain came from a study of identical twins. Each CDR3 protein gets one entry after TCRdb re-called the 5' RACE reads with MiXCR. There are roughly 500,000 distinct CDR3 sequences in the sample; 20% to 25% occur only once, and 0.75% to 0.95% lies in the top ten. The sample was also linked to a second study, of T cells expressing NK-cell markers. As that study records: In sorted CD3+CD56+NKG2C+, CD3+CD56+NKG2C- and CD3+CD56-NKG2C+ T cells, TCR beta repertoires were obtained.

The sequenced material came from CD4+ T cells sorted from blood. This TCR was recovered from a young woman in good health.

CDR3 coding DNA: TGCAGTGCTAGAGTCGGGGGCGCGGACACTGAAGCTTTCTTT. Amino acid sequence: CSARVGGADTEAFF. The chain uses TRBV20-1 and TRBJ1-1; TRBD1 might be the D (6 bases). The germline V gene encodes CDR1 DFQATT and CDR2 SNEGSKA (reference sequence). The CDR3 has 14 residues. Trimming took 1 base from V and 3 from J, leaving 12 bases between them.